The rows below give T cell receptor beta chains drawn from one sample of a study of cytomegalovirus exposure and HLA in healthy donors. Measured with immunoSEQ multiplex PCR; TCRdb has only the in-frame clones, and not every one. Altogether more than 250,000 clones are present, around 90% being singletons, with the ten largest covering roughly 2.3%. The sample comprised PBMCs. All receptors come from a woman younger than 30 in good health and CMV-seronegative. Both conserved end residues are part of each CDR3. Each record gives: D gene, V gene, J gene, clone size, CDR3 protein, CDR3 DNA. The D gene is left open where the match is weak. A row's size may be missing; if present it is once, few, many or a size class.

TRBD2	TRBV14	TRBJ2-7	NA	CASSPSGGWYEQYF	TGTGCCAGCAGCCCTAGCGGGGGTTGGTACGAGCAGTACTTC
NA	TRBV19	TRBJ2-1	NA	CASSRRGINEQFF	TGTGCCAGTAGTAGGCGGGGAATAAATGAGCAGTTCTTC
TRBD1	TRBV2	TRBJ1-1	few	CASSLRQGADTEAFF	TGTGCCAGCAGTTTACGACAGGGGGCGGACACTGAAGCTTTCTTT
NA	TRBV2	TRBJ2-1	NA	CASSVVREGEQFF	TGTGCCAGCAGTGTCGTCAGGGAAGGTGAGCAGTTCTTC
TRBD1	TRBV2	TRBJ1-4	NA	CASSGDRRQKLFF	TGTGCCAGCAGTGGGGACAGACGACAAAAACTGTTTTTT
NA	TRBV2	TRBJ2-3	NA	CASNYRASTDTQYF	TGTGCCAGCAATTACAGAGCTAGCACAGATACGCAGTATTTT
TRBD1	TRBV6-5	TRBJ1-2	NA	CASSATIDRVFGYTF	TGTGCCAGCAGCGCCACGATTGACAGGGTGTTTGGCTACACCTTC
NA	TRBV15	TRBJ1-5	NA	CATSTRVSGGQPQHF	TGTGCCACCAGCACAAGAGTAAGTGGCGGACAGCCCCAGCATTTT
NA	TRBV19	TRBJ2-3	NA	CASLVAGTDTQYF	TGTGCCAGTTTGGTTGCGGGCACAGATACGCAGTATTTT
NA	TRBV6-5	TRBJ2-1	NA	CASTAGGAEQFF	TGTGCCAGCACAGCGGGCGGAGCTGAGCAGTTCTTC
NA	TRBV15	TRBJ2-7	NA	CATSRDRGRDDEQYF	TGTGCCACCAGCAGAGATCGCGGGCGAGACGACGAGCAGTACTTC
TRBD1	TRBV19	TRBJ1-5	once	CASSTQGVRGPQHF	TGTGCCAGTAGTACCCAGGGGGTCCGGGGGCCCCAGCATTTT
NA	TRBV18	TRBJ1-1	NA	CASSPPGGANTEAFF	TGTGCCAGCTCACCCCCTGGGGGCGCGAACACTGAAGCTTTCTTT
NA	TRBV5-1	TRBJ2-2	NA	CASSQTPKNTGELFF	TGCGCCAGCAGCCAGACTCCGAAAAACACCGGGGAGCTGTTTTTT
NA	TRBV5-6	TRBJ2-7	NA	CASSPRQQGSHLYEQYF	TGTGCCAGCAGCCCGAGGCAACAGGGATCTCACCTCTACGAGCAGTACTTC
NA	TRBV27	TRBJ2-3	NA	CASSLSGLTSLKNTDTQYF	TGTGCCAGCAGTTTAAGCGGACTAACTAGCCTAAAAAACACAGATACGCAGTATTTT
NA	TRBV27	TRBJ1-4	NA	CASSLLRHGPNEKLFF	TGTGCCAGCAGTCTATTAAGACATGGGCCTAATGAAAAACTGTTTTTT
NA	TRBV15	TRBJ1-2	NA	CATSRTGTGNYGYTF	TGTGCCACCAGCAGGACAGGTACAGGGAACTATGGCTACACCTTC
NA	TRBV11-2	TRBJ1-6	NA	CASSFGTGFSYNSPLHF	TGTGCCAGCAGCTTCGGAACAGGGTTCTCCTATAATTCACCCCTCCACTTT
TRBD2	TRBV7-9	TRBJ2-1	NA	CASSLRTSGGPVNEQFF	TGTGCCAGCAGCCTGCGGACTAGCGGGGGGCCGGTTAATGAGCAGTTCTTC
TRBD2	TRBV4-2	TRBJ2-3	once	CASSPSSGVTLDTQYF	TGTGCCAGCAGCCCTTCAAGCGGGGTTACGTTGGATACGCAGTATTTT
NA	TRBV30	TRBJ1-1	NA	CAWSRGATTEAFF	TGTGCCTGGAGTAGGGGCGCGACCACTGAAGCTTTCTTT
TRBD1	TRBV18	TRBJ1-1	NA	CASSPVTGGKYTEAFF	TGTGCCAGCTCACCAGTCACAGGGGGGAAGTACACTGAAGCTTTCTTT
TRBD2	TRBV11-1	TRBJ2-5	once	CASSSRTSSKETQYF	TGTGCCAGCAGCTCGCGGACTAGCTCTAAAGAGACCCAGTACTTC
NA	TRBV9	TRBJ2-1	NA	CASSVVLETPVDEQFF	TGTGCCAGCAGCGTAGTGCTTGAGACTCCCGTGGATGAGCAGTTCTTC
NA	TRBV5-4	TRBJ2-5	NA	CASSFVYGLGQETQYF	TGTGCCAGCAGCTTCGTATACGGACTGGGCCAAGAGACCCAGTACTTC
NA	TRBV25-1	TRBJ1-1	many	CASSEGLNTEAFF	TGTGCCAGCAGTGAGGGCCTGAACACTGAAGCTTTCTTT
TRBD2	TRBV11-2	TRBJ2-5	NA	CASSPGASGGQETQYF	TGTGCCAGCAGCCCCGGGGCTAGCGGGGGGCAAGAGACCCAGTACTTC
TRBD1	TRBV13	TRBJ2-7	NA	CASSADGTGGNEQYF	TGTGCCAGCAGCGCAGACGGGACAGGGGGGAACGAGCAGTACTTC
NA	TRBV5-5	TRBJ2-1	NA	CASSTQGIQSVQFF	TGTGCCAGCAGCACTCAGGGTATTCAAAGCGTGCAGTTCTTC
NA	TRBV7-9	TRBJ2-1	once	CSSSGTEVQFF	TGTTCCAGCAGCGGGACAGAAGTCCAGTTCTTC
TRBD2	TRBV30	TRBJ2-2	NA	CAWASGPSTGELFF	TGTGCCTGGGCTAGCGGTCCTAGCACCGGGGAGCTGTTTTTT
TRBD2	TRBV5-5	TRBJ2-7	NA	CASSEGLAPYEQYF	TGTGCCAGCAGCGAGGGACTAGCGCCGTACGAGCAGTACTTC
NA	TRBV7-3	TRBJ2-7	NA	CASSPGGSAHEQYF	TGTGCCAGCAGCCCCGGGGGTAGCGCCCACGAGCAGTACTTC
NA	TRBV29-1	TRBJ1-1	NA	CSVEGRLNTEAFF	TGCAGCGTTGAGGGCAGATTGAACACTGAAGCTTTCTTT
TRBD1	TRBV7-2	TRBJ2-3	NA	CASSFRDRAVTDTQYF	TGTGCCAGCAGCTTCCGGGACAGGGCAGTTACAGATACGCAGTATTTT
NA	TRBV6-5	TRBJ2-7	NA	CASSYSIRGYEQYF	TGTGCCAGCAGTTACTCGATCAGGGGCTACGAGCAGTACTTC
TRBD1	TRBV11-2	TRBJ1-4	NA	CASRDLTYRGVWEKLFF	TGTGCCAGCAGGGATTTGACTTACAGGGGAGTCTGGGAAAAACTGTTTTTT
TRBD1	TRBV7-9	TRBJ2-4	NA	CASSYEEGAATKNIQYF	TGTGCCAGCAGCTACGAAGAGGGGGCCGCCACCAAAAACATTCAGTACTTC
NA	TRBV21-1	TRBJ1-5	NA	CASSKAARQVSPQHF	TGTGCCAGCAGCAAAGCGGCCCGACAGGTTTCGCCCCAGCATTTT
TRBD2	TRBV13	TRBJ2-3	NA	CASSLPASWTSGVTDTQYF	TGTGCCAGCAGCTTGCCAGCCTCCTGGACTAGCGGGGTGACAGATACGCAGTATTTT
TRBD2	TRBV11-2	TRBJ2-1	once	CASSLLAGGLAEQFF	TGTGCCAGCAGCTTACTAGCGGGGGGCCTGGCAGAGCAGTTCTTC
TRBD1	TRBV13	TRBJ1-2	NA	CASSLMRDRGGYGYTF	TGTGCCAGCAGCTTAATGAGGGACAGGGGCGGCTATGGCTACACCTTC
NA	TRBV5-4	TRBJ1-2	NA	CASSEGGPSIVGYTF	TGTGCCAGCAGCGAGGGGGGGCCATCAATAGTGGGCTACACCTTC
NA	TRBV9	TRBJ2-7	NA	CASSFGLSNTYEQYF	TGTGCCAGCAGCTTCGGACTCTCTAATACCTACGAGCAGTACTTC
NA	TRBV29-1	TRBJ2-5	once	CSVLRLGGQETQYF	TGCAGCGTTTTGAGGTTGGGGGGACAAGAGACCCAGTACTTC
TRBD2	TRBV14	TRBJ2-1	NA	CASSRTSSYNEQFF	TGTGCCAGCAGCCGGACTAGCTCCTACAATGAGCAGTTCTTC
TRBD2	TRBV9	TRBJ2-2	NA	CASSVLTSGGTGELFF	TGTGCCAGCAGCGTTCTAACTAGCGGGGGCACCGGGGAGCTGTTTTTT
TRBD1	TRBV5-6	TRBJ1-1	NA	CASSLGTGDIRKAFF	TGTGCCAGCAGCCTCGGGACAGGGGACATTCGTAAAGCTTTCTTT
NA	TRBV6-6	TRBJ1-4	NA	CASRGAPNEKLFF	TGTGCCAGCAGGGGGGCCCCTAATGAAAAACTGTTTTTT
NA	TRBV28	TRBJ1-2	NA	CASSGVKGNYGYTF	TGTGCCAGCAGCGGAGTGAAGGGGAACTATGGCTACACCTTC